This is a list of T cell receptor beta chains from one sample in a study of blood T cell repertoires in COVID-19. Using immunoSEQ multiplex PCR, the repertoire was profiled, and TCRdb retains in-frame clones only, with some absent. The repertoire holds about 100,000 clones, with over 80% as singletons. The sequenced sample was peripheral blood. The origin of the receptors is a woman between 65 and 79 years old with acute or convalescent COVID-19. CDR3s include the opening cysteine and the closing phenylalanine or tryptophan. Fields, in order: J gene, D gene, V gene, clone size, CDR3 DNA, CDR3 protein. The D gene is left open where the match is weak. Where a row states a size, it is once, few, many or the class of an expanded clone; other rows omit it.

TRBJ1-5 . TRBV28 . TGTGCCACCACAGGGTTGAATCAGCCCCAGCATTTT CATTGLNQPQHF
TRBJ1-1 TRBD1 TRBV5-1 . TGCGCCAGCAGCTTGACCACCGCAGGGGGAGCTTTCTTT CASSLTTAGGAFF
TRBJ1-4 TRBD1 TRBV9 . TGTGCCAGCAGCGTAGGGACAGGGAGTGAAAAACTGTTTTTT CASSVGTGSEKLFF
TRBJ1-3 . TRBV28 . TGTGCCAGCAGTTTCTGGGGCCCGAGTCCGTCCTCAGGAAACACCATATATTTT CASSFWGPSPSSGNTIYF
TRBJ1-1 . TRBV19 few TGTGCCAGTGCAGAGAACACTGAAGCTTTCTTT CASAENTEAFF
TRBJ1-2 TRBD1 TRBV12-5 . TGTGCTAGTGCCTTAACAGGGGGCGTTGGCTACACCTTC CASALTGGVGYTF
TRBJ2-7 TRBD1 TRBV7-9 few TGTGCCAGCAGCCCCTGGACAGGATCTAACTACGAGCAGTACTTC CASSPWTGSNYEQYF
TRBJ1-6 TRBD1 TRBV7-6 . TGTGCCAGCAGCTTAGAGGGGACAGGGGATTCACCCCTCCACTTT CASSLEGTGDSPLHF
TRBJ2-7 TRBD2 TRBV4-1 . TGCGCCAGCAGCCAACCGACTAGCCGACACTACGAGCAGTACTTC CASSQPTSRHYEQYF
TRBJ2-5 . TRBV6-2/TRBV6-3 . TGTGCCAGCAGTTATTTCGGGGGCCAAGAGACCCAGTACTTC CASSYFGGQETQYF
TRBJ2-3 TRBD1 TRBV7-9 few TGTGCCAGCAGGAGCCGGGACAGGGGAAGAACTGGCACAGATACGCAGTATTTT CASRSRDRGRTGTDTQYF
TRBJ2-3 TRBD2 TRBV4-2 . TGTGCCAGCAGCCCGGGGGGTCTCGTCACAGATACGCAGTATTTT CASSPGGLVTDTQYF
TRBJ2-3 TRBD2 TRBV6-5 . TGTGCCAGCAGTTATAGCGGGGGGGCCTCAGATACGCAGTATTTT CASSYSGGASDTQYF
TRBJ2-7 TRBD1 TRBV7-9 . TGTGCCAGCAGCTCGGTGGACAGGGTTTACGAGCAGTACTTC CASSSVDRVYEQYF
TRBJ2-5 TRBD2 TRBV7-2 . TGTGCCAGCAGTCTCATAGCGGGGGGGCGGGAGACCCAGTACTTC CASSLIAGGRETQYF
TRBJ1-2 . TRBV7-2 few TGTGCCAGCAGCTACACAGGGTATCTTATGGCTATCTATGGCTACACCTTC CASSYTGYLMAIYGYTF
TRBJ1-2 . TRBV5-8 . TGTGCCAGCAGCTTCAATGTCTATGGCTACACCTTC CASSFNVYGYTF